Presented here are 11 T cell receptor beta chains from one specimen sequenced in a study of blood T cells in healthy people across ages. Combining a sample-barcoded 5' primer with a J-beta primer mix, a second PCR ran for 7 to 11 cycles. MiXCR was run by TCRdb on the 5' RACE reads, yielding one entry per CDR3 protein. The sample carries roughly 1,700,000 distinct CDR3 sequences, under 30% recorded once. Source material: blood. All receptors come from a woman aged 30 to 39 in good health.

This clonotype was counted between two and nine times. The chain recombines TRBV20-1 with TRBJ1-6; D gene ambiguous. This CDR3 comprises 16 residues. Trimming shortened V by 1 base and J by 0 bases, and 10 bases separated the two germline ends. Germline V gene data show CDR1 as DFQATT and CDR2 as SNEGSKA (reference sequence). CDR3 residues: CSARVRASSYNSPLHF. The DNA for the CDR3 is TGCAGTGCTAGAGTCCGGGCGAGCTCCTATAATTCACCCCTCCACTTT.

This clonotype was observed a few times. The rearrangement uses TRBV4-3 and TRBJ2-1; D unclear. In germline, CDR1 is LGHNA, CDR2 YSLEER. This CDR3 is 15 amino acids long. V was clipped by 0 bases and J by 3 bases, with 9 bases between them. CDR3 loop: CASSQETANYNEQFF. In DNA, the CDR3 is TGCGCCAGCAGCCAAGAAACAGCAAACTACAATGAGCAGTTCTTC.

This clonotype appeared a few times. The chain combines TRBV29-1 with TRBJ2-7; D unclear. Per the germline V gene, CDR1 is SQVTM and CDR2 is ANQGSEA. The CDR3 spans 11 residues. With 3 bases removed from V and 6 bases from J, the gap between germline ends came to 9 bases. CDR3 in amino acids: CSVDTTAEQYF. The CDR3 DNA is TGCAGCGTTGATACAACTGCCGAGCAGTACTTC.

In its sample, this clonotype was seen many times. CDR3 DNA sequence: TGTGCCACCAGTGACCCATTAGCGGGAGACAGCTACGAGCAGTACTTC. Its translation: CATSDPLAGDSYEQYF. The chain couples TRBV24-1 to TRBJ2-7; 9 bases line up with TRBD2. The CDR3 contains 16 residues. Germline lookup yields CDR1 KGHDR and CDR2 SFDVKD. V dropped 4 bases and J dropped 3; count of bases not matched to a gene: 9.

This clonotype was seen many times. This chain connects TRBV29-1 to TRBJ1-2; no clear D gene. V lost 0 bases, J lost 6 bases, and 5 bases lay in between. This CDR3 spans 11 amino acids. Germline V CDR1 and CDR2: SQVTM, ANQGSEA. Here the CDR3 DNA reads TGCAGCGTTGAAGAGGGAGATGGCTACACCTTC. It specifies CSVEEGDGYTF.

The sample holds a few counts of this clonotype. CDR3 in amino acids: CASSPPGQPQETQYF. CDR3 in DNA: TGCGCCAGCAGCCCCCCGGGACAGCCCCAAGAGACCCAGTACTTC. This chain connects TRBV5-1 to TRBJ2-5; 7 positions agree with TRBD1. The CDR3 has 15 residues. Germline V CDR1 and CDR2: SGHRS, YFSETQ. V lost 4 bases to trimming and J lost 1 base; unmatched junction nucleotides: 7.

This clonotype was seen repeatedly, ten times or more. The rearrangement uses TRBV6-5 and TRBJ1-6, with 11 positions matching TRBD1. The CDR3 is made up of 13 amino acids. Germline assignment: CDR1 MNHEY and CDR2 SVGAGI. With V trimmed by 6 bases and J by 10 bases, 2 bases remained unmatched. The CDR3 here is CASSRDRGSPLHF. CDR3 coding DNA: TGTGCCAGCAGCCGGGACAGGGGGTCACCCCTCCACTTT.

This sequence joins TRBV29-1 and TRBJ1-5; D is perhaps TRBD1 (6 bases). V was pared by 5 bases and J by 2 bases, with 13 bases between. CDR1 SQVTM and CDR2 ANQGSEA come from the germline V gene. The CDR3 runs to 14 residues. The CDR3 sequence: CSVSGGQGNQPQHF. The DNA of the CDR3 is TGCAGCGTTAGCGGGGGGCAGGGCAATCAGCCCCAGCATTTT.

The CDR3: CASSQGSAAGYTF. Written as DNA, the CDR3 is TGTGCCAGCAGCCAAGGCAGCGCGGCTGGCTACACCTTC. V gene TRBV3-1 combines with J gene TRBJ1-2; D is uncertain. The CDR3 is 13 amino acids. CDR1 and CDR2 from the germline V gene are LGHDT and YNNKEL (reference sequence). V lost 1 base, J lost 7 bases, and 10 bases lay in between. Looking up the rest from reference TRBV3-1 and TRBJ1-2 gives the full variable domain: DTAVSQTPKYLVTQMGNDKSIKCEQNLGHDTMYWYKQDSKKFLKIMFSYNNKELIINETVPNRFSPKSPDKAHLNLHINSLELGDSAVYFCASSQGSAAGYTFGSGTRLTVV.

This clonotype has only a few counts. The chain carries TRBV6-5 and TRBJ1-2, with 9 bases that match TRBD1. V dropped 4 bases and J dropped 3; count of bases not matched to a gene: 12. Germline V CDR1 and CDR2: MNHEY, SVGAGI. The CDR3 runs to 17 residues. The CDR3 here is CASSSTGTGRWDYGYTF. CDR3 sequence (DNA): TGTGCCAGCAGTTCGACCGGGACAGGGAGGTGGGACTATGGCTACACCTTC.

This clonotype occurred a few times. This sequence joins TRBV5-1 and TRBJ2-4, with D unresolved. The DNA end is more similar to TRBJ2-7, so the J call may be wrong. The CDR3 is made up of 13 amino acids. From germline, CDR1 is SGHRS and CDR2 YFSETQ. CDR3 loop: CASSFGQQYEQYF. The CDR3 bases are TGCGCCAGCAGCTTTGGGCAGCAATACGAGCAGTACTTC.